The 13 T cell receptor beta chains below were found in one sample sequenced in a study of control samples from healthy donors and cancer patients. Data came from immunoSEQ multiplex PCR; TCRdb stores just in-frame clones and leaves some out. Of tens of thousands of clones in the sample, 90% to 95% were seen once. Sequencing was performed on blood. These receptors all stem from a woman aged 45-65 years in good health.

The chain couples TRBV19 to TRBJ2-7, with a weak D call TRBD1 (6 bases). Germline V gene lookup returns CDR1 LNHDA and CDR2 SQIVND (reference sequence). The V gene lost 4 bases and the J gene lost 2 bases, with 15 bases spanning the gap. The CDR3 runs to 15 residues. CDR3 nucleotide sequence: TGTGCCAGTAGTACCGCCCAGGGGAACACCTACGAGCAGTACTTC. It encodes CASSTAQGNTYEQYF.

The chain is built from TRBV9 and TRBJ2-7; D might be TRBD1 or TRBD2, each matching 8 bases. The CDR3 contains 14 residues. Trimming took 6 bases from V and 7 from J, leaving 20 bases between them. Per the germline V gene, CDR1 is SGDLS and CDR2 is YYNGEE. The CDR3 reads CASTKGLGDREQYF. DNA for the CDR3: TGTGCCAGCACCAAGGGACTAGGGGACAGGGAGCAGTACTTC.

The chain is built from TRBV6-5 and TRBJ1-1, with D hard to call. The CDR3 length is 13 residues. Per the germline V gene, CDR1 is MNHEY and CDR2 is SVGAGI. The V gene lost 4 bases and the J gene lost 3 bases, with 9 bases spanning the gap. The DNA of the CDR3 is TGTGCCAGCAGTTGGCAGGCGCACACTGAAGCTTTCTTT. Protein sequence: CASSWQAHTEAFF.

This chain connects TRBV12-3 or TRBV12-4 to TRBJ1-1; no clear D. The V end was cut by 3 bases, the J end by 0 bases, with 5 bases between. This CDR3 region has 13 residues. This chain's CDR3 is CASSFVLNTEAFF. The CDR3 DNA sequence: TGTGCCAGCAGTTTTGTACTGAACACTGAAGCTTTCTTT.

The J gene is TRBJ1-1, the V gene TRBV4-1, with D maybe TRBD1 (6 bases). Between the trimmed V and J ends, which lost 0 bases and 0 bases, there was a span of 17 bases. The CDR3 is 18 residues long. Germline values: CDR1 MGHRA, CDR2 YSYEKL. The CDR3 here is CASSQDPQGSQMNTEAFF. The CDR3 DNA reads TGCGCCAGCAGCCAAGATCCACAGGGAAGCCAAATGAACACTGAAGCTTTCTTT.

The chain combines TRBV4-2 with TRBJ1-6; the D is unclear. This CDR3 comprises 14 residues. Germline lookup yields CDR1 LGHNA and CDR2 YNFKEQ. Trimming removed 0 bases at V and 8 bases at J, with 8 bases between. CDR3 nucleotides: TGTGCCAGCAGCCAAGATTTCTCGGATTCACCCCTCCACTTT. It encodes CASSQDFSDSPLHF.

V and J are TRBV6-2 or TRBV6-3 and TRBJ1-2; TRBD1 agrees at 11 bases. Germline CDR1 reads MNHEY; CDR2 reads SVGEGT. Trimming cost V 2 bases and J 5 bases; bases outside gene matches: 4. CDR3 length: 15 amino acids. The chain's CDR3 is CASSYGGQGAYGYTF. The CDR3 DNA reads TGTGCCAGCAGTTACGGCGGACAGGGGGCTTATGGCTACACCTTC.

The chain joins TRBV6-5 to TRBJ1-1; D is possibly TRBD1 (5 bases). CDR3 length: 13 residues. Germline V CDR1 and CDR2: MNHEY, SVGAGI. Trimming removed 7 bases at V and 1 base at J, with 10 bases between. Written as DNA, the CDR3 is TGTGCCAGCACGGGGCGGGGGAACACTGAAGCTTTCTTT. This encodes CASTGRGNTEAFF.

This chain connects TRBV7-8 to TRBJ2-7; 9 bases match TRBD1. Germline CDR1 and CDR2: SGHVS and FQNEAQ. The CDR3 covers 16 residues. V lost 5 bases, J lost 4 bases, and 12 bases stayed unmatched. The CDR3 sequence: CASSHGGGQGRYEQYF. For the CDR3, the DNA is TGTGCCAGCAGCCATGGGGGGGGACAGGGACGATACGAGCAGTACTTC.

The chain recombines TRBV5-1 with TRBJ1-5; TRBD1 matches at 7 bases. Unmatched junction bases numbered 13, after V lost 4 bases and J lost 0 bases. Germline V gene data show CDR1 as SGHRS and CDR2 as YFSETQ. This CDR3 contains 18 residues. The CDR3 nucleotides are TGCGCCAGCAGCCCAGGGGACAGCTCGTTCTATAGCAATCAGCCCCAGCATTTT. Encoded protein: CASSPGDSSFYSNQPQHF. Using reference TRBV5-1 and TRBJ1-5 for the parts outside the CDR3, the full variable domain is KAGVTQTPRYLIKTRGQQVTLSCSPISGHRSVSWYQQTPGQGLQFLFEYFSETQRNKGNFPGRFSGRQFSNSRSEMNVSTLELGDSALYLCASSPGDSSFYSNQPQHFGDGTRLSIL.

This clone was observed a few times. The chain joins TRBV5-8 to TRBJ1-1; D remains ambiguous. Trimming pared 4 bases from V and 1 base from J, leaving 11 bases between. The germline V gene encodes CDR1 SGHTS and CDR2 YDEGEE. This CDR3 contains 14 residues. The CDR3 loop reads CASSLATKNTEAFF. CDR3 sequence (DNA): TGTGCCAGCAGCCTGGCGACAAAGAACACTGAAGCTTTCTTT.

This clone has only one observation. This chain joins TRBV28 and TRBJ2-7, with D perhaps matching TRBD1 (6 bases). Germline values: CDR1 MDHEN, CDR2 SYDVKM. The CDR3 loop spans 14 amino acids. V was shortened by 5 bases and J by 2 bases, with 13 bases between the two germline ends. The CDR3 nucleotides are TGTGCCAGCAGTCTACAGGGATATGCCTACGAGCAGTACTTC. Its protein product is CASSLQGYAYEQYF.

This CDR3 reads CASRRGAANTEAFF. CDR3 nucleotides: TGTGCCAGTCGTAGAGGGGCGGCGAACACTGAAGCTTTCTTT. This chain uses TRBV25-1 with TRBJ1-1, with D possibly being TRBD1 (5 bases). The CDR3 spans 14 residues. The germline V gene encodes CDR1 MGHDK and CDR2 SYGVNS. V gave up 9 bases and J gave up 1 base, with 15 bases separating them.